This TCR beta chain derives from a study of beta chain features in type 1 diabetes. Investigators reverse transcribed all isolated RNA, so they sequenced expressed TCRB transcripts. The method was immunoSEQ multiplex PCR; TCRdb's version includes in-frame clones alone and lacks a portion of them. The repertoire holds a few hundred thousand clones, with around 13% as singletons. Whole-study results and caveats: Type 1 diabetes patients had TCRB CDR3s that were shorter (moderately but significantly so) in all four CD4+ subsets.

With regard to this clone: Its antigen is unidentified.

This sequence originates from a man under 40 in good health. The sequenced sample consisted of naive CD4+ T cells from blood.

The CDR3 coding sequence is TGTGCCAGCAGCGGTCAGGTATCCTACAATGAGCAGTTCTTC. Its protein product is CASSGQVSYNEQFF. The chain has TRBV9 and TRBJ2-1; D remains unclear. Germline V gene sequence: CDR1 SGDLS, CDR2 YYNGEE. The length of the CDR3 is 14 residues. The germline V and J ends were trimmed by 3 bases and 1 base, with 8 bases remaining between them.